The 17 T cell receptor beta chains below were found in one sample sequenced in a study of shared clonotypes between healthy human individuals. The protocol was immunoSEQ multiplex PCR, while the TCRdb copy is restricted to in-frame clones and leaves out a portion. Found here are 2 million to 2.5 million clones, roughly 91% of them singletons; the top ten hold more than 1.5%. The naive CD8 fraction comprised CD45RO-negative cells positively selected for CCR7 and excluded terminally differentiated effector memory CD45RA+ cells. The sequenced material came from naive CD8+ T cells from PBMCs. Receptors were obtained from a young man in good health. Some clones in this sample may be carry-over from other donors' samples.

The chain employs TRBV6-5 and TRBJ1-1, with a tentative D call TRBD1 (5 bases). Trimming took off 6 bases at V and 4 bases at J, with 18 bases between the two ends. CDR1 is MNHEY and CDR2 is SVGAGI in the germline V gene. This CDR3 spans 15 amino acids. CDR3 in DNA: TGTGCCAGCAGCGCGGGGGGGGGTCTAGGCACTGAAGCTTTCTTT. Translation: CASSAGGGLGTEAFF.

V is TRBV15 and J is TRBJ2-7; TRBD1 is a possible D gene (6 bases). The CDR3 is made up of 14 amino acids. Trimming shortened V by 1 base and J by 5 bases, and 12 bases separated the two germline ends. Germline-derived CDR1 and CDR2 are LNHNV and YYDKDF (reference sequence). CDR3 amino acids: CATSRGAGADEQYF. CDR3 nucleotides: TGTGCCACCAGCAGAGGGGCAGGGGCTGACGAGCAGTACTTC. Full variable domain (remainder filled in from reference TRBV15 and TRBJ2-7): DAMVIQNPRYQVTQFGKPVTLSCSQTLNHNVMYWYQQKSSQAPKLLFHYYDKDFNNEADTPDNFQSRRPNTSFCFLDIRSPGLGDTAMYLCATSRGAGADEQYFGPGTRLTVT.

V and J are TRBV9 and TRBJ2-7; possibly TRBD1 for D (5 bases). The CDR3 runs to 15 residues. V dropped 0 bases and J dropped 0 bases, with 10 bases sitting between them. Germline assignment: CDR1 SGDLS and CDR2 YYNGEE. CDR3 protein: CASSVAWGTSYEQYF. The CDR3 DNA follows: TGTGCCAGCAGCGTAGCCTGGGGCACCTCCTACGAGCAGTACTTC.

This clone came up once. As DNA, the CDR3 is TGTGCCAGTAGCCTTACGGGACAGTCTGGAAACACCATATATTTT. Amino acid sequence: CASSLTGQSGNTIYF. The chain combines TRBV19 with TRBJ1-3, with 7 positions matching TRBD1. The germline V gene encodes CDR1 LNHDA and CDR2 SQIVND (reference sequence). With V trimmed by 6 bases and J by 1 base, 6 bases remained unmatched. This CDR3 has 15 amino acids.

V gene TRBV7-6 combines with J gene TRBJ2-1; 11 bases fit TRBD2. Unmatched junction bases numbered 14, after V lost 5 bases and J lost 5 bases. From germline, CDR1 is SGHVS and CDR2 FNYEAQ. The CDR3 loop spans 18 amino acids. The CDR3 spells CASSLLAGGSQKHNEQFF. The CDR3, as DNA: TGTGCCAGCAGCCTTCTAGCGGGAGGCTCCCAGAAGCACAATGAGCAGTTCTTC.

This chain connects TRBV5-1 to TRBJ2-1; no firm D call. Trimming removed 0 bases from V and 3 bases from J, with 13 bases in between. The CDR3 length is 16 residues. From germline, CDR1 is SGHRS and CDR2 YFSETQ. The CDR3 DNA reads TGCGCCAGCAGCTTGGGTATAGGGCGGAGCTACAATGAGCAGTTCTTC. Its protein product is CASSLGIGRSYNEQFF.

This clone appeared once. The rearrangement links TRBV9 to TRBJ2-6; TRBD1 or TRBD2 may be the D gene (6 bases each). Germline CDR1 SGDLS, CDR2 YYNGEE. The CDR3 is made up of 17 amino acids. The V end lost 0 bases, the J end lost 4 bases, and 14 bases lay between the germline ends. The CDR3 DNA reads as TGTGCCAGCAGCGTAGTCGGGGGCGGGTCCGGGGCCAACGTCCTGACTTTC. Encoded protein: CASSVVGGGSGANVLTF.

This chain joins TRBV7-9 and TRBJ2-7, with 12 nucleotides matching TRBD1. The CDR3 is 15 residues long. In germline, CDR1 is SEHNR, CDR2 FQNEAQ (reference sequence). After removal of 5 bases from V and 7 bases from J, the junction contained 9 bases not matched to a gene. The CDR3 loop reads CASSPRGTGGGEQYF. The CDR3 DNA reads as TGTGCCAGCAGCCCCCGAGGGACAGGGGGCGGGGAGCAGTACTTC.

This clone came up once. This chain links TRBV11-2 with TRBJ2-1; 7 nucleotides align to TRBD2. The V segment lost 5 bases and the J segment 9 bases; nucleotides outside the gene matches: 13. The CDR3 is 15 residues long. From germline, CDR1 is SGHAT and CDR2 FQNNGV. The CDR3 DNA sequence: TGTGCCAGCAGCGCGAGGACTAGTGAGGACCGTGAGCAGTTCTTC. Residues: CASSARTSEDREQFF.

The chain uses TRBV27 and TRBJ2-3; possibly TRBD2 for D (5 bases). The CDR3 is 16 residues long. CDR1 is MNHEY, CDR2 SMNVEV, per germline (reference sequence). V was cut by 3 bases and J by 1 base, with 14 bases left in between. CDR3 sequence reads: CASSFIRGAGTDTQYF. In DNA, the CDR3 is TGTGCCAGCAGTTTTATACGGGGAGCCGGCACAGATACGCAGTATTTT.

The gene calls are TRBV6-1 and TRBJ2-7, with D perhaps matching TRBD1 (6 bases). This CDR3 region has 12 residues. The V gene lost 11 bases and the J gene lost 5 bases, with 16 bases spanning the gap. CDR1 MNHNS and CDR2 SASEGT come from the germline V gene. CDR3 coding DNA: TGTGCCCTCCCCAGGGGACCCCACGAGCAGTACTTC. Translating it yields CALPRGPHEQYF.

Concerning this clone: This sample includes further DNA sequences coding for the same CDR3. V usage is TRBV28 and J usage is TRBJ2-3, with 8 bases that match TRBD1. Germline V gives CDR1 MDHEN, CDR2 SYDVKM. V shed 6 bases and J 2 bases; nucleotides not matched to a gene: 7. The CDR3 spans 15 residues. The CDR3 DNA reads TGTGCCAGCAGCCCCAGACAGGGGATCACAGATACGCAGTATTTT. It yields the protein CASSPRQGITDTQYF.

The V and J genes are TRBV6-6 and TRBJ1-2, with TRBD1 matching 7 bases. Looked up from germline, CDR1 is MNHNY and CDR2 is SVGAGI (reference sequence). The CDR3 runs to 14 residues. J lost 3 bases, V lost 4 bases, and 5 bases had no gene match. CDR3 region: CASSLGTADYGYTF. The CDR3 nucleotides are TGTGCCAGCAGTTTAGGGACAGCAGACTATGGCTACACCTTC.

This chain uses TRBV2 with TRBJ2-2; 7 bases line up with TRBD2. The V gene's germline CDR1 is SNHLY and CDR2 FYNNEI. The V gene end was trimmed by 10 bases and the J gene end by 2 bases; junction bases not matched to a gene: 13. There are 16 residues in the CDR3. CDR3 in amino acids: CATPSPRAGNTGELFF. The DNA of the CDR3 is TGTGCCACCCCATCCCCGAGAGCGGGAAACACCGGGGAGCTGTTTTTT.

The chain combines TRBV28 with TRBJ2-4; 9 positions agree with TRBD2. V shed 2 bases and J 8 bases; nucleotides not matched to a gene: 4. The CDR3 has 14 amino acids. Germline V gene lookup returns CDR1 MDHEN and CDR2 SYDVKM. Here the CDR3 DNA reads TGTGCCAGCAGTTTAGCGGGAGGGGAGGACATTCAGTACTTC. Its translation is CASSLAGGEDIQYF. Filled out from reference TRBV28 and TRBJ2-4, the complete variable domain reads DVKVTQSSRYLVKRTGEKVFLECVQDMDHENMFWYRQDPGLGLRLIYFSYDVKMKEKGDIPEGYSVSREKKERFSLILESASTNQTSMYLCASSLAGGEDIQYFGAGTRLSVL.

The chain recombines TRBV25-1 with TRBJ2-5; D gene unclear. The CDR3 sequence is 10 residues long. V was trimmed by 7 bases and J by 5 bases, leaving 5 bases between them. Germline loops: CDR1 MGHDK, CDR2 SYGVNS. For the CDR3, the DNA is TGTGCCAGCAAACGGGAGACCCAGTACTTC. Residues: CASKRETQYF.

The chain employs TRBV11-2 and TRBJ2-1, with a tentative D call TRBD1 (5 bases). This CDR3 has 13 amino acids. V gave up 7 bases and J gave up 4 bases, with 11 bases separating them. Germline V CDR1 and CDR2: SGHAT, FQNNGV. CDR3 DNA sequence: TGTGCCAGCACCCCCACAGGTTACAATGAGCAGTTCTTC. Protein product: CASTPTGYNEQFF.